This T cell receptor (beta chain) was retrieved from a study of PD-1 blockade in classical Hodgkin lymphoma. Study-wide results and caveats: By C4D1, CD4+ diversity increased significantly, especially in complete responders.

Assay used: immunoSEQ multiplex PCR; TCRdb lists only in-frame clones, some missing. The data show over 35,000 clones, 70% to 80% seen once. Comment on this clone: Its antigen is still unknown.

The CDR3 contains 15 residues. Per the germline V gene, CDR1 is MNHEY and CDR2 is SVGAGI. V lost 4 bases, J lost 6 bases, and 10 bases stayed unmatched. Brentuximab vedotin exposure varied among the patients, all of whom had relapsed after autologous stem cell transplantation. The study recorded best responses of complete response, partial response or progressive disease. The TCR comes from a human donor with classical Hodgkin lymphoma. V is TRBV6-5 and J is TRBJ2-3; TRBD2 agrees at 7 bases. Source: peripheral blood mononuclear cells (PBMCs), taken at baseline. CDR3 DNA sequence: TGTGCCAGCAGTTCTCCGACTAGCCCGCGGGATACGCAGTATTTT. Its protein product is CASSSPTSPRDTQYF.